The 22 T cell receptor beta chains below were found in one sample sequenced in a study of cytomegalovirus exposure and HLA in healthy donors. PCR primers comprised 60 Vbeta and 13 Jbeta primers. Method: immunoSEQ multiplex PCR; TCRdb's copy keeps in-frame clones and lacks some. Of 150,000 to 200,000 clones in the sample, approximately 77% were seen once. Sequenced: PBMCs. Source of these receptors: a male donor in good health and CMV-seronegative.

This clone showed up just once. V and J are TRBV15 and TRBJ2-1; TRBD2 matches at 8 bases. The junction had 10 bases not matched to a gene; V was cut back by 3 bases and J by 15 bases. The CDR3 covers 13 residues. CDR1 and CDR2 from the germline V gene are LNHNV and YYDKDF (reference sequence). CDR3 in DNA: TGTGCCACCAGCAGGCCCCCGGGACTAGGCCTGTTCTTC. Protein product: CATSRPPGLGLFF.

The rearrangement joins TRBV18 to TRBJ2-3, with 7 bases aligning to TRBD2. The V gene end was trimmed by 1 base and the J gene end by 3 bases; junction bases not matched to a gene: 7. The CDR3 length is 16 residues. Germline V gene lookup returns CDR1 KGHSH and CDR2 LQKENI. In nucleotides, the CDR3 is TGTGCCAGCTCACCACGCATCCAGCGGGAAACAGATACGCAGTATTTT. Its protein is CASSPRIQRETDTQYF.

The J gene is TRBJ1-3, the V gene TRBV10-3; D call uncertain. Germline CDR1 is ENHRY and CDR2 is SYGVKD. Trimming removed 0 bases from V and 4 bases from J, with 13 bases in between. This CDR3 region has 16 residues. The CDR3 DNA is TGTGCCATCAGTGAGTCTTCGGGTTATGGAGGAAACACCATATATTTT. Translating gives CAISESSGYGGNTIYF.

The chain employs TRBV11-3 and TRBJ2-2; 8 nucleotides line up with TRBD2. The CDR3 is 15 amino acids. The V segment lost 0 bases and the J segment 6 bases; nucleotides outside the gene matches: 3. Germline CDR1 SGHNT, CDR2 YENEEA. The CDR3 protein is CASSLDHGGAGELFF. The CDR3 DNA sequence: TGTGCCAGCAGCTTAGATCACGGGGGGGCCGGGGAGCTGTTTTTT.

V is TRBV11-2 and J is TRBJ1-2, with TRBD1 identical over 9 bases. The CDR3 has 14 residues. The germline V gene encodes CDR1 SGHAT and CDR2 FQNNGV. V lost 6 bases and J lost 7; bases outside the gene matches: 9. The CDR3, as DNA: TGTGCCAGCAGTCCGGTAACAGGGGGCCGTGGCTACACCTTC. Translated, it gives CASSPVTGGRGYTF.

V gene TRBV5-8 combines with J gene TRBJ1-5; D gene uncertain. The germline gives CDR1 SGHTS, CDR2 YDEGEE. This CDR3 is 13 amino acids long. Trimming took off 2 bases at V and 4 bases at J, with 7 bases between the two ends. CDR3 protein: CASSFLRNQPQHF. Here the CDR3 DNA reads TGTGCCAGCAGCTTTTTGCGAAATCAGCCCCAGCATTTT.

The chain carries TRBV18 and TRBJ2-7; weak D call: TRBD2 (5 bases). Germline V gene lookup returns CDR1 KGHSH and CDR2 LQKENI. This CDR3 region has 13 residues. The germline V and J ends were trimmed by 5 bases and 3 bases, with 11 bases remaining between them. CDR3 loop: CASSARDYYEQYF. In nucleotides, the CDR3 is TGTGCCAGCTCAGCCCGGGATTACTACGAGCAGTACTTC.

The chain carries TRBV28 and TRBJ2-1; 11 bases align to TRBD2. Germline V CDR1 and CDR2: MDHEN, SYDVKM. The J segment lost 6 bases and the V segment lost 4 bases, leaving 14 bases of the junction unmatched. This CDR3 spans 18 amino acids. CDR3 amino acids: CASSSRTSGSIIGNEQFF. The CDR3 DNA reads TGTGCCAGCAGTTCCCGGACTAGCGGGTCTATAATAGGCAATGAGCAGTTCTTC.

This chain uses TRBV30 with TRBJ2-5; D gene uncertain. Trimming stripped 1 base from V and 5 bases from J, with 8 bases between. The CDR3 sequence is 12 residues long. The germline V gene encodes CDR1 GTSNPN and CDR2 SVGIG (reference sequence). CDR3 nucleotides: TGTGCCTGGAGTGCAGGAAGCGAGACCCAGTACTTC. This sequence encodes CAWSAGSETQYF. Full variable domain (outside the CDR3, taken from reference TRBV30 and TRBJ2-5): SQTIHQWPATLVQPVGSPLSLECTVEGTSNPNLYWYRQAAGRGLQLLFYSVGIGQISSEVPQNLSASRPQDRQFILSSKKLLLSDSGFYLCAWSAGSETQYFGPGTRLLVL.

The chain links TRBV6-1 to TRBJ1-2; D might be TRBD1 (5 bases). Trimming shortened V by 10 bases and J by 5 bases, and 14 bases separated the two germline ends. This CDR3 comprises 12 residues. The V gene's germline CDR1 is MNHNS and CDR2 SASEGT. For the CDR3, the DNA is TGTGCCACCATCCGACAGAATTATGGCTACACCTTC. It codes for CATIRQNYGYTF.

This sequence joins TRBV12-5 and TRBJ1-1, with D perhaps TRBD1 (5 bases). Between the trimmed V and J ends, which lost 0 bases and 1 base, there was a span of 15 bases. The CDR3 is 17 amino acids. CDR1 LGHNT and CDR2 FRNRAP come from the germline V gene. The CDR3 bases are TGTGCTAGTGGTTTGGTATTTCAGGGCAGGACGAACACTGAAGCTTTCTTT. Translation gives CASGLVFQGRTNTEAFF. Full variable domain (remainder filled in from reference TRBV12-5 and TRBJ1-1): DARVTQTPRHKVTEMGQEVTMRCQPILGHNTVFWYRQTMMQGLELLAYFRNRAPLDDSGMPKDRFSAEMPDATLATLKIQPSEPRDSAVYFCASGLVFQGRTNTEAFFGQGTRLTVV.

CDR3 DNA: TGCAGCGGATACACAGAGACCCAGTACTTC. It yields the protein CSGYTETQYF. The V and J genes are TRBV29-1 and TRBJ2-5; D remains unclear. Trimming stripped 7 bases from V and 4 bases from J, with 7 bases between. CDR1 is SQVTM and CDR2 is ANQGSEA in the germline V gene. This CDR3 is built from 10 residues.

In this sample, this clone turned up a few times. The chain couples TRBV28 to TRBJ2-7; maybe TRBD1 (6 bases). Trimming removed 8 bases at V and 3 bases at J, with 23 bases between. The CDR3 runs to 16 residues. Per the germline V gene, CDR1 is MDHEN and CDR2 is SYDVKM. The CDR3 DNA reads TGTGCCAGCCCCGCTCTCGCCCGGCGGACAGACTACGAGCAGTACTTC. The encoded protein is CASPALARRTDYEQYF.

The gene calls are TRBV2 and TRBJ2-7, with 9 bases aligning to TRBD1. CDR1 is SNHLY and CDR2 is FYNNEI in the germline V gene. CDR3 length equals 12 residues. V gave up 6 bases and J gave up 3 bases; unmatched junction bases: 0. This CDR3 is CASRGQGYEQYF. CDR3 sequence (DNA): TGTGCCAGCAGGGGACAGGGCTACGAGCAGTACTTC.

V gene TRBV6-5 combines with J gene TRBJ2-7; 7 nucleotides align to TRBD2. This CDR3 spans 16 amino acids. V dropped 2 bases and J dropped 4; count of bases not matched to a gene: 11. Per germline, CDR1 MNHEY and CDR2 SVGAGI. The CDR3 protein is CASSYAHTGTKYEQYF. The CDR3, as DNA: TGTGCCAGCAGTTACGCACATACCGGGACTAAATACGAGCAGTACTTC.

A few counts support this clone. The chain joins TRBV2 to TRBJ1-2; 8 bases line up with TRBD1. This CDR3 contains 15 residues. Germline V CDR1 and CDR2: SNHLY, FYNNEI. V shed 5 bases and J 6 bases; nucleotides not matched to a gene: 11. CDR3: CASSRQPSGGDGYTF. The CDR3 coding sequence is TGTGCCAGCAGTAGGCAACCGTCAGGGGGCGATGGCTACACCTTC.

This chain links TRBV6-6 with TRBJ2-7; maybe TRBD1 (6 bases). CDR3 length: 13 residues. Trimming cost V 7 bases and J 7 bases, with 17 bases left between them. Germline lookup yields CDR1 MNHNY and CDR2 SVGAGI (reference sequence). The CDR3 region has the DNA TGTGCCAGCATGGACAGATGGGCGGAGGAGCAGTACTTC. Encoded protein: CASMDRWAEEQYF.

The chain uses TRBV11-3 and TRBJ2-3; 7 bases are shared with TRBD1. The ends lost 3 bases at V and 3 bases at J; junction bases unmatched: 3. CDR1 is SGHNT, CDR2 YENEEA, per germline. The length of the CDR3 is 14 residues. The CDR3 DNA reads as TGTGCCAGCAGCTTTAACAGGGGAACAGATACGCAGTATTTT. Its protein is CASSFNRGTDTQYF.

This rearrangement joins TRBV29-1 to TRBJ2-2, with TRBD1 matching 10 bases. V gave up 7 bases and J gave up 5 bases; unmatched junction bases: 7. The CDR3 contains 14 residues. From germline, CDR1 is SQVTM and CDR2 ANQGSEA. CDR3: CSARTGGGTGELFF. For the CDR3, the DNA is TGCAGCGCCCGGACAGGGGGAGGGACCGGGGAGCTGTTTTTT.

The chain couples TRBV9 to TRBJ1-1, with D perhaps matching TRBD1 (5 bases). Trimming took off 4 bases at V and 4 bases at J, with 20 bases between the two ends. The CDR3 is 16 residues long. Germline CDR1 reads SGDLS; CDR2 reads YYNGEE. For the CDR3, the DNA is TGTGCCAGCAGCCGCACCCCCACACGGGGGACCACTGAAGCTTTCTTT. It translates to CASSRTPTRGTTEAFF.

The V gene is TRBV29-1, the J gene TRBJ1-2, with a weak D call TRBD1 (6 bases). V lost 2 bases and J lost 8, with 12 bases in between. Germline-derived CDR1 and CDR2 are SQVTM and ANQGSEA. The CDR3 spans 12 residues. This chain's CDR3 is CSVETGSRGYTF. The DNA for the CDR3 is TGCAGCGTTGAAACAGGGAGTAGGGGCTACACCTTC.

The J gene is TRBJ2-3, the V gene TRBV6-5; 7 bases are a match to TRBD1. The germline V gene encodes CDR1 MNHEY and CDR2 SVGAGI. Trimming at V came to 4 bases and at J to 4 bases, leaving 11 bases not matched to a gene. The CDR3 spans 16 residues. The CDR3 coding sequence is TGTGCCAGCAGTTTACCGACAGGGTTGATCCCAGATACGCAGTATTTT. Amino acids: CASSLPTGLIPDTQYF.